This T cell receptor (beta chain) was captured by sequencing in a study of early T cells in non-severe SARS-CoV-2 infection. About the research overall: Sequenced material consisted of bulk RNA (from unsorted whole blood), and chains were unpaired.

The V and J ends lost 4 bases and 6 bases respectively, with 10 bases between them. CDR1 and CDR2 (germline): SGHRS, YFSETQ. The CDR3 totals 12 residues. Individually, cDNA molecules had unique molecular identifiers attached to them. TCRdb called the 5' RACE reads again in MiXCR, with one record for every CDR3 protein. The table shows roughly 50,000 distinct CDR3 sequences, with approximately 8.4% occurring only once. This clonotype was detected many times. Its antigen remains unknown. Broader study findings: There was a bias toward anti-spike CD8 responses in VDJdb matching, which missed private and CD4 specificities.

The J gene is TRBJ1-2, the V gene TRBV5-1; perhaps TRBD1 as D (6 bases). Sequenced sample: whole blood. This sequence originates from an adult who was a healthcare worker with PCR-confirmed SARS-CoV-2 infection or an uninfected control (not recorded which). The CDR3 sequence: CASSPQGDGYTF. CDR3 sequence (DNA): TGCGCCAGCAGCCCACAGGGTGATGGCTACACCTTC.